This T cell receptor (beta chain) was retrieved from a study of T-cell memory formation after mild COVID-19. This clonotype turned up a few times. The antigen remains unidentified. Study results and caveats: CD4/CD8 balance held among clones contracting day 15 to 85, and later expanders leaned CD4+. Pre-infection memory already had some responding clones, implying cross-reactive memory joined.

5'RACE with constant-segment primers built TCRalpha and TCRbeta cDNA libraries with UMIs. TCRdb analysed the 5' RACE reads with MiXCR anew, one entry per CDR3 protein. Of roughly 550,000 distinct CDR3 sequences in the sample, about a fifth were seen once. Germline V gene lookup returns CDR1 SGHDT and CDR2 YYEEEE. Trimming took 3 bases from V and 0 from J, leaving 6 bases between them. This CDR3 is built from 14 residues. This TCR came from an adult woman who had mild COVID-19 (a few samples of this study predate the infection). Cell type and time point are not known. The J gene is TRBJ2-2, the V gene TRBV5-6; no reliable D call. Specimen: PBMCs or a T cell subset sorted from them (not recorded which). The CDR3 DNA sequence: TGTGCCAGCAGCTGGGTACCGAACACCGGGGAGCTGTTTTTT. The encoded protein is CASSWVPNTGELFF.